The 25 T cell receptor beta chains presented below share a single source sample, sequenced in a study of beta chain features in type 1 diabetes. Points from the study as a whole: All four CD4+ subsets from Type 1 diabetes patients carried moderately but significantly shorter TCRB CDR3s.

The isolated RNA, all of it, was reverse transcribed, so expressed TCRB transcripts were what got sequenced. Sequencing used immunoSEQ multiplex PCR; TCRdb keeps in-frame clones, though not all of them. The repertoire holds about 660,000 clones, about 14% seen once, with just under 0.04% in the top ten. For these receptors, no antigen is known. Sequencing was carried out using naive CD4+ T cells from blood. The receptors shown here come from a man younger than 35 with type 1 diabetes.

This clone has a handful of counts. This chain joins TRBV7-2 and TRBJ2-5; D may be TRBD1 (6 bases). Germline CDR1 reads SGHTA; CDR2 reads FQGNSA. Trimming cost V 4 bases and J 4 bases, with 10 bases left between them. This CDR3 has 13 amino acids. In DNA form, the CDR3 reads TGTGCCAGCAGCTCAGGACAGCTAGAGACCCAGTACTTC. Translating it yields CASSSGQLETQYF.

The chain links TRBV18 to TRBJ1-2, with 8 nucleotides matching TRBD1. The germline V gene has CDR1 KGHSH and CDR2 LQKENI. The V gene end was trimmed by 2 bases and the J gene end by 3 bases; junction bases not matched to a gene: 5. This CDR3 is 15 amino acids long. The CDR3 sequence is CASSPGQGGHYGYTF. The CDR3 nucleotides are TGTGCCAGCTCACCAGGACAGGGTGGGCACTATGGCTACACCTTC.

V and J are TRBV11-2 and TRBJ1-1, with TRBD1 as a possible D gene (5 bases). Germline V CDR1 and CDR2: SGHAT, FQNNGV. CDR3 length: 17 residues. The V and J ends lost 2 bases and 0 bases respectively, with 16 bases between them. CDR3 nucleotides: TGTGCCAGCAGCTTATTCGGGGCCTCGACTATGAACACTGAAGCTTTCTTT. It codes for CASSLFGASTMNTEAFF.

This clone was detected a few times. J is TRBJ2-1 and V is TRBV20-1, with D unclear. Per the germline V gene, CDR1 is DFQATT and CDR2 is SNEGSKA (reference sequence). The CDR3 runs to 11 residues. Trimming shortened V by 6 bases and J by 4 bases, and 7 bases separated the two germline ends. The CDR3 sequence is CSAERYNEQFF. As DNA, the CDR3 is TGCAGTGCGGAAAGATACAATGAGCAGTTCTTC.

This clone was seen only a few times. The chain uses TRBV2 and TRBJ2-1; TRBD1 aligns across 7 bases. This CDR3 is 17 amino acids long. Germline V CDR1 and CDR2: SNHLY, FYNNEI. The J segment lost 0 bases and the V segment lost 6 bases, leaving 11 bases of the junction unmatched. CDR3 nucleotide sequence: TGTGCCAGCAGCCCCGGGATCGGACAGGCCTCCTACAATGAGCAGTTCTTC. Its translation: CASSPGIGQASYNEQFF.

This clone showed up just a few times. The rearrangement uses TRBV28 and TRBJ2-7; 10 bases agree with TRBD2. Per germline, CDR1 MDHEN and CDR2 SYDVKM. V was pared by 1 base and J by 4 bases, with 4 bases of the junction left unmatched. The CDR3 runs 15 residues. CDR3 residues: CASSLSATSGYEQYF. CDR3 nucleotide sequence: TGTGCCAGCAGTTTATCGGCGACTAGCGGGTACGAGCAGTACTTC. Based on the CDR3 plus reference TRBV28 and TRBJ2-7, the full variable domain is DVKVTQSSRYLVKRTGEKVFLECVQDMDHENMFWYRQDPGLGLRLIYFSYDVKMKEKGDIPEGYSVSREKKERFSLILESASTNQTSMYLCASSLSATSGYEQYFGPGTRLTVT.

This clone has just a few counts. The chain links TRBV6-1 to TRBJ2-1; 8 bases match TRBD2. CDR1 is MNHNS and CDR2 is SASEGT in the germline V gene. The CDR3 runs to 14 residues. V was clipped by 7 bases and J by 2 bases; unmatched bases: 4. This CDR3 is CASKGAGAYNEQFF. In nucleotides, the CDR3 is TGTGCCAGCAAGGGAGCGGGAGCCTACAATGAGCAGTTCTTC.

Only a few counts were recorded for this clone. The chain employs TRBV28 and TRBJ2-7; TRBD1 matches 7 bases. V was pared by 11 bases and J by 6 bases, with 10 bases of the junction left unmatched. The CDR3 has 12 amino acids. Germline-derived CDR1 and CDR2 are MDHEN and SYDVKM. This CDR3 reads CALGGQSPEQYF. The CDR3 DNA sequence: TGTGCCCTTGGGGGACAGTCGCCCGAGCAGTACTTC.

V is TRBV30 and J is TRBJ1-4; D might be TRBD1 (5 bases). This CDR3 contains 16 residues. V was pared by 2 bases and J by 8 bases, with 21 bases between. Germline CDR1 and CDR2: GTSNPN and SVGIG (reference sequence). CDR3 nucleotide sequence: TGTGCCTGGAGTCCCGGGACGGGAACCGCCGCCGAAAAACTGTTTTTT. Its protein product is CAWSPGTGTAAEKLFF.

This clone was counted between two and nine times. The rearrangement links TRBV5-6 to TRBJ2-1; no definite D call. Trimming took off 0 bases at V and 6 bases at J, with 7 bases between the two ends. Looked up from germline, CDR1 is SGHDT and CDR2 is YYEEEE. There are 13 residues in the CDR3. CDR3 nucleotide sequence: TGTGCCAGCAGCTTGGGGCGAGCCAATGAGCAGTTCTTC. This sequence encodes CASSLGRANEQFF.

A few counts support this clone. V is TRBV27 and J is TRBJ2-7, with D possibly TRBD2 on 6 matching bases. CDR3 length equals 13 residues. Trimming left V 2 bases short and J 5 bases short, with 10 bases between. CDR1 and CDR2 (germline): MNHEY, SMNVEV (reference sequence). The CDR3 bases are TGTGCCAGCAGTTTAGAGGAGGGGAACGAGCAGTACTTC. This encodes CASSLEEGNEQYF.

This chain connects TRBV14 to TRBJ2-3; D is undetermined. The CDR3 runs to 12 residues. V dropped 6 bases and J dropped 5 bases, with 9 bases sitting between them. In germline, CDR1 is SGHDN, CDR2 FVKESK. This CDR3 reads CASSPPGDTQYF. CDR3 DNA: TGTGCCAGCAGTCCACCTGGAGATACGCAGTATTTT.

In this sample, this clone turned up a few times. The rearrangement joins TRBV30 to TRBJ1-2, with D maybe TRBD1 (6 bases). The V end lost 2 bases, the J end lost 2 bases, and 12 bases lay between the germline ends. Germline V CDR1 and CDR2: GTSNPN, SVGIG (reference sequence). The CDR3 sequence is 14 residues long. CDR3 region: CAWSHGRGNYGYTF. The CDR3, as DNA: TGTGCCTGGAGTCACGGCAGGGGAAACTATGGCTACACCTTC.

The chain joins TRBV7-2 to TRBJ2-5; 7 nucleotides align to TRBD2. The V segment lost 5 bases and the J segment 4 bases; nucleotides outside the gene matches: 10. Germline V gene lookup returns CDR1 SGHTA and CDR2 FQGNSA. CDR3 length: 15 amino acids. CDR3 sequence reads: CASSLVGGSAETQYF. The CDR3 DNA sequence: TGTGCCAGCAGCCTGGTGGGAGGGTCCGCAGAGACCCAGTACTTC. Combining the CDR3 with reference TRBV7-2 and TRBJ2-5 gives the whole variable domain GAGVSQSPSNKVTEKGKDVELRCDPISGHTALYWYRQSLGQGLEFLIYFQGNSAPDKSGLPSDRFSAERTGGSVSTLTIQRTQQEDSAVYLCASSLVGGSAETQYFGPGTRLLVL.

The genes are TRBV7-2 and TRBJ2-7, with D possibly being TRBD2 (5 bases). The CDR3 extends over 13 amino acids. From germline, CDR1 is SGHTA and CDR2 FQGNSA. V lost 4 bases to trimming and J lost 7 bases, with 14 bases between them. The CDR3 sequence is CASSYHRGREQYF. CDR3 nucleotides: TGTGCCAGCAGCTACCACCGGGGAAGAGAGCAGTACTTC. Together with reference TRBV7-2 and TRBJ2-7, the CDR3 gives the full variable domain: GAGVSQSPSNKVTEKGKDVELRCDPISGHTALYWYRQSLGQGLEFLIYFQGNSAPDKSGLPSDRFSAERTGGSVSTLTIQRTQQEDSAVYLCASSYHRGREQYFGPGTRLTVT.

The chain is built from TRBV9 and TRBJ2-5; 11 bases agree with TRBD1. This CDR3 contains 15 residues. Unmatched junction bases numbered 5, after V lost 4 bases and J lost 3 bases. Germline CDR1 and CDR2: SGDLS and YYNGEE. The CDR3 DNA follows: TGTGCCAGCAGCCCCGGGGACAGGGGGGAAGAGACCCAGTACTTC. Translating it yields CASSPGDRGEETQYF.

This clone was counted a few times. The chain couples TRBV10-3 to TRBJ2-2, with 11 bases identical to TRBD2. The CDR3 runs to 23 residues. Germline V gives CDR1 ENHRY, CDR2 SYGVKD. V shed 6 bases and J 0 bases; nucleotides not matched to a gene: 24. The CDR3 bases are TGTGCCATCAGACTAACCCCCACACTAGCGGGAGACCACGTGCCCGCGAACACCGGGGAGCTGTTTTTT. Its protein product is CAIRLTPTLAGDHVPANTGELFF.

The J gene is TRBJ1-6, the V gene TRBV7-2; a weak D match, TRBD1 (5 bases). V lost 3 bases and J lost 10, with 13 bases in between. The CDR3 extends over 14 amino acids. Germline lookup yields CDR1 SGHTA and CDR2 FQGNSA. The CDR3 DNA reads as TGTGCCAGCAGCTTCTTAGACAGCGAATCACCCCTCCACTTT. Residues: CASSFLDSESPLHF.

The V gene is TRBV11-2, the J gene TRBJ1-5; D possibly corresponds to TRBD1 (5 bases). This CDR3 has 19 amino acids. V was shortened by 5 bases and J by 0 bases, with 23 bases between the two germline ends. CDR1 and CDR2 from the germline V gene are SGHAT and FQNNGV. The DNA for the CDR3 is TGTGCCAGCAGCCTCCGCGGCAGCGCCTGGGGCTATAGCAATCAGCCCCAGCATTTT. Protein: CASSLRGSAWGYSNQPQHF.

This clone was counted only a few times. The rearrangement links TRBV5-6 to TRBJ2-7, with a possible D match to TRBD1 (6 bases). The CDR3 is made up of 13 amino acids. Trimming stripped 3 bases from V and 4 bases from J, with 11 bases between. From germline, CDR1 is SGHDT and CDR2 YYEEEE. For the CDR3, the DNA is TGTGCCAGCAGCTCGGACAGAGAATACGAGCAGTACTTC. This translates into CASSSDREYEQYF. Combining the CDR3 with reference TRBV5-6 and TRBJ2-7 gives the whole variable domain DAGVTQSPTHLIKTRGQQVTLRCSPKSGHDTVSWYQQALGQGPQFIFQYYEEEERQRGNFPDRFSGHQFPNYSSELNVNALLLGDSALYLCASSSDREYEQYFGPGTRLTVT.

A few counts support this clone. This chain connects TRBV2 to TRBJ2-4; D tentatively fits TRBD1 or TRBD2 (5 bases each). In germline, CDR1 is SNHLY, CDR2 FYNNEI. The V gene lost 8 bases and the J gene lost 6 bases, with 14 bases spanning the gap. This CDR3 contains 13 residues. The CDR3 coding sequence is TGTGCCAGCTCCCCGGGACGGCTAAACATTCAGTACTTC. It codes for CASSPGRLNIQYF.

V is TRBV10-3 and J is TRBJ2-1; a possible D gene is TRBD1 (7 bases). Trimming shortened V by 4 bases and J by 8 bases, and 18 bases separated the two germline ends. This CDR3 has 15 amino acids. Germline lookup yields CDR1 ENHRY and CDR2 SYGVKD. The CDR3 DNA is TGTGCCATCAGTGGGACGCGGGACAGTGTTGATGAGCAGTTCTTC. Its protein is CAISGTRDSVDEQFF.

The chain recombines TRBV19 with TRBJ2-7; D not resolved. V gave up 8 bases and J gave up 2 bases, with 13 bases separating them. Germline V gene sequence: CDR1 LNHDA, CDR2 SQIVND (reference sequence). The CDR3 is 13 residues long. The CDR3 region has the DNA TGTGCCAGTCAGAGTTCAACGGCCTACGAGCAGTACTTC. It encodes CASQSSTAYEQYF.

J is TRBJ1-2 and V is TRBV7-9; D gene uncertain. The CDR3 totals 12 residues. Trimming pared 0 bases from V and 6 bases from J, leaving 5 bases between. Germline V lookup: CDR1 SEHNR, CDR2 FQNEAQ (reference sequence). CDR3 region: CASSLATDGYTF. In nucleotides, the CDR3 is TGTGCCAGCAGCTTAGCGACGGATGGCTACACCTTC.

This clone was observed a few times. The chain links TRBV25-1 to TRBJ2-7; TRBD1 matches at 7 bases. The CDR3 loop spans 14 amino acids. The ends lost 3 bases at V and 2 bases at J; junction bases unmatched: 4. CDR1 is MGHDK, CDR2 SYGVNS, per germline. CDR3 sequence: CASSDGTAPYEQYF. In DNA form, the CDR3 reads TGTGCCAGCAGTGATGGGACAGCTCCCTACGAGCAGTACTTC.